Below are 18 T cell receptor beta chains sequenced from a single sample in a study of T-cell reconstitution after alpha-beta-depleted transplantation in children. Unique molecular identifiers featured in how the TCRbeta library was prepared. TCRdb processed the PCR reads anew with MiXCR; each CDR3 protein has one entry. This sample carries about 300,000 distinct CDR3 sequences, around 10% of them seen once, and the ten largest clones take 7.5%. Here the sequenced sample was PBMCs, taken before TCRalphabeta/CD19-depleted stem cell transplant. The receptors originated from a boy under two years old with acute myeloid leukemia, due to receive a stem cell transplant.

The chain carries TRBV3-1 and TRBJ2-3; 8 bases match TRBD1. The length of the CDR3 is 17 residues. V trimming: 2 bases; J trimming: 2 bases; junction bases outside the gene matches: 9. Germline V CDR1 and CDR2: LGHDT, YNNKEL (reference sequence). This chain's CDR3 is CASSQITGGTVTDTQYF. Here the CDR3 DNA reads TGTGCCAGCAGCCAAATCACAGGGGGGACGGTCACAGATACGCAGTATTTT.

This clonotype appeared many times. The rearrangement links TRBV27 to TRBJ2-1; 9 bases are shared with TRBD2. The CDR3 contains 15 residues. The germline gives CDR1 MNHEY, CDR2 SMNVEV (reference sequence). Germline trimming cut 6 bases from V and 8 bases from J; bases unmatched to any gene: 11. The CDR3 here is CASRQAGGTYDEQFF. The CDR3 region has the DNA TGTGCCAGCAGGCAAGCGGGAGGTACTTACGATGAGCAGTTCTTC.

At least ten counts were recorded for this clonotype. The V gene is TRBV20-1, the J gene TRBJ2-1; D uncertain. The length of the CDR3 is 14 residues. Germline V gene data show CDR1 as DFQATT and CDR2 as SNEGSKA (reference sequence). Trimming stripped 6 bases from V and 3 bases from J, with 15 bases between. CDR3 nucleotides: TGCAGTGCCGCGCTGACATCCATCTACAATGAGCAGTTCTTC. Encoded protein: CSAALTSIYNEQFF.

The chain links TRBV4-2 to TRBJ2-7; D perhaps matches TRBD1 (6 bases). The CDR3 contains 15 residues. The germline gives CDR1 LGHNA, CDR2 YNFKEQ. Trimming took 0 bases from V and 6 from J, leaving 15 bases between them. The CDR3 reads CASSQERQGTVEQYF. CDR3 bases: TGTGCCAGCAGCCAAGAACGGCAGGGGACGGTCGAGCAGTACTTC.

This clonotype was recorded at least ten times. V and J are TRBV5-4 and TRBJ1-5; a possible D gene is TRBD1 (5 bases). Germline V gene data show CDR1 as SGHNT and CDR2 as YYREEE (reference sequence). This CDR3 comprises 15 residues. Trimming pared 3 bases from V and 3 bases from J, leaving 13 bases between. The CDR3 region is CASSSGPLNNQPQHF. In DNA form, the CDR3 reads TGTGCCAGCAGCTCGGGACCGTTAAACAATCAGCCCCAGCATTTT.

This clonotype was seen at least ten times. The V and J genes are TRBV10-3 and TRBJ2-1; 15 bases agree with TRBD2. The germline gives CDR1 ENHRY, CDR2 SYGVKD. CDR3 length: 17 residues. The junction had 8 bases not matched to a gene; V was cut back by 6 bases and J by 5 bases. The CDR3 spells CAISPWTSGRAHNEQFF. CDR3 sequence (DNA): TGTGCCATCAGCCCCTGGACTAGCGGGAGGGCCCACAATGAGCAGTTCTTC.

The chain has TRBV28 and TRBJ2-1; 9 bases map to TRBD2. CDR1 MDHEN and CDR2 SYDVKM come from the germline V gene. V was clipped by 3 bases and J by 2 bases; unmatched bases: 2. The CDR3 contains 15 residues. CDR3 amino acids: CASSFRGGAYNEQFF. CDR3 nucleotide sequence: TGTGCCAGCAGTTTTCGCGGGGGGGCCTACAATGAGCAGTTCTTC.

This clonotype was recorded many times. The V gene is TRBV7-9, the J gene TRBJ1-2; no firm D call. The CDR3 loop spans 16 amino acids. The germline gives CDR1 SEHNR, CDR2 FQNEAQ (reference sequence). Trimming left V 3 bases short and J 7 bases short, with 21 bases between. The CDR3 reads CASSFPYDIAESGYTF. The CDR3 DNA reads TGTGCCAGCAGCTTCCCTTATGACATTGCCGAGAGTGGCTACACCTTC.

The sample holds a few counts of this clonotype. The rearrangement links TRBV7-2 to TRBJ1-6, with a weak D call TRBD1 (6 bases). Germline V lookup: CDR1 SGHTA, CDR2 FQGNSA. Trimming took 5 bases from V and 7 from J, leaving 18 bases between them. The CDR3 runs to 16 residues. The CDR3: CASSRYIRGGNSPLHF. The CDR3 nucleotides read TGTGCCAGCAGCCGCTACATTAGGGGGGGAAATTCACCCCTCCACTTT.

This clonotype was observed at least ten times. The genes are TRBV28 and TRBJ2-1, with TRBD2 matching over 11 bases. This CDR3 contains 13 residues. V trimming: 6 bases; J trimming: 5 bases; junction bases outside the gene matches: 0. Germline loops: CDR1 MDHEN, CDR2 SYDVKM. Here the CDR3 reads CASRTSGDNEQFF. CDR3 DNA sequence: TGTGCCAGCAGGACTAGCGGGGACAATGAGCAGTTCTTC.

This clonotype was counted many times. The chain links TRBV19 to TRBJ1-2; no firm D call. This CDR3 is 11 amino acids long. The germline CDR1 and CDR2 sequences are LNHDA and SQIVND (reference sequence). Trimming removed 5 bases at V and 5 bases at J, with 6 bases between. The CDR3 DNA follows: TGTGCCAGTAGTGGCGGTTATGGCTACACCTTC. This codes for CASSGGYGYTF.

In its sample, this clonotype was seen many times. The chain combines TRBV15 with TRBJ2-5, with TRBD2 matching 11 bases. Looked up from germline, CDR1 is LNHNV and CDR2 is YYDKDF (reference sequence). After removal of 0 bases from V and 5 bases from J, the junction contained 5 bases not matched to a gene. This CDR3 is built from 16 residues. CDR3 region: CATSRDSSGRMETQYF. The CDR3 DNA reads TGTGCCACCAGCAGAGACTCTAGCGGGAGGATGGAGACCCAGTACTTC.

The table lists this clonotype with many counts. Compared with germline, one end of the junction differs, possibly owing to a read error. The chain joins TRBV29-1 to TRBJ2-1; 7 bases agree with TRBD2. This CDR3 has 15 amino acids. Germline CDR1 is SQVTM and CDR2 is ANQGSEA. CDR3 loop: CSGEGAGWAYNEQFF. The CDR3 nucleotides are TGCAGCGGTGAAGGAGCGGGATGGGCCTACAATGAGCAGTTCTTC.

CDR3 sequence: CASSPRGTSGRAAVTQYF. CDR3 DNA sequence: TGTGCCAGCAGCCCAAGGGGGACTAGCGGGAGGGCGGCGGTTACGCAGTATTTT. The chain employs TRBV7-3 and TRBJ2-3; the match to TRBD2 covers 16 bases. This CDR3 comprises 18 residues. Germline loops: CDR1 SGHTA, CDR2 FQGTGA. Trimming at V came to 5 bases and at J to 8 bases, leaving 13 bases not matched to a gene.

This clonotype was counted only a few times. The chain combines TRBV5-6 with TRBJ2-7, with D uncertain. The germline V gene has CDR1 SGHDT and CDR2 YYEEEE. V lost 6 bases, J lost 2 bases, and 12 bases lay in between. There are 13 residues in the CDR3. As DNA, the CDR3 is TGTGCCAGCAACACAGAATTAACCTACGAGCAGTACTTC. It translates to CASNTELTYEQYF.

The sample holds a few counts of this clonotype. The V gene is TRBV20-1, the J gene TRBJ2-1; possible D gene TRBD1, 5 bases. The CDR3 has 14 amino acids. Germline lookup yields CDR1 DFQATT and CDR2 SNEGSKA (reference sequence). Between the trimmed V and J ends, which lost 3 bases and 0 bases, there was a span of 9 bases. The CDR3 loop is CSASQGPSYNEQFF. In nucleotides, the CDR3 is TGCAGTGCTAGTCAGGGTCCCTCCTACAATGAGCAGTTCTTC.

The CDR3 sequence: CASRDRLTDTQYF. The CDR3 DNA is TGTGCCAGCCGGGACAGACTCACAGATACGCAGTATTTT. This chain uses TRBV6-6 with TRBJ2-3, with TRBD1 matching over 7 bases. From germline, CDR1 is MNHNY and CDR2 SVGAGI (reference sequence). Losses at the gene ends were 8 bases for V and 2 bases for J; bases not matched to a gene: 4. The CDR3 is 13 amino acids.

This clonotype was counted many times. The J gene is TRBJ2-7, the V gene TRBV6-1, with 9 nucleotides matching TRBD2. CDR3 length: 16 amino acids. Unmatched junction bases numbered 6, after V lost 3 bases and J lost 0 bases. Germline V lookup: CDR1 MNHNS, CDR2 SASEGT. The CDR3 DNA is TGTGCCAGCAGTGATAGACTAGCGGATGCCTCCTACGAGCAGTACTTC. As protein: CASSDRLADASYEQYF.